This T cell receptor (beta chain) stems from a study of beta chain features in type 1 diabetes (dated by TCRdb to 2017 to 2018). Notes on the research overall: Mean age, gender distribution, total cell number and subset yield were not different between patients and healthy donors. A total of some 100,000,000 sorted cells were examined across all samples, and a strong correlation was observed between cell number per subset and RNA yield. In the study, TCRB repertoires of sorted circulating CD4+ T cell subsets from recently diagnosed type 1 diabetes patients were compared with those of matched healthy donors. Regulatory and stem cell-like memory subsets were obtained from only 8 patients and roughly 8 healthy donors, while naive and central memory subsets were obtained from all 28 donors.

Points on this clone: The clone's antigen remains unknown. Base qualities are not at hand, and no much larger clone is one base apart.

In the germline V gene, CDR1 corresponds to MNHEY and CDR2 to SVGAGI. Counted from cysteine to phenylalanine, this CDR3 has 15 amino acids. The DNA shown is the 45-base CDR3, in frame from base 1. V and J are truncated by 0 bases and 5 bases respectively, leaving an intervening sequence of 13 bases. A single peripheral blood draw of 95 to 150 mL on average was collected from each donor into heparinised tubes. A BD FACSAria II and a panel including CD45RO, CCR7, CD25, CD127, CD95 and CD27 were used to sort naive, central memory, regulatory and stem cell-like memory CD4+ T cells. Purity was above 98% for every sorted population. Right away, PBMCs were isolated by Lymphoprep density gradient centrifugation and were stained directly, with no culture step. So that batch effects would be minimized, each experiment stained and sorted samples in pairs, pairing one healthy donor with one patient. The High Capacity cDNA Reverse Transcription Kit was used to reverse transcribe all of the isolated RNA, meaning that expressed TCRB transcripts were what got sequenced. Deep immunoSEQ sequencing was applied to naive, central memory and regulatory T cell samples, giving an average of roughly 3.6 million total reads per sample. Sorted cells were lysed in RLT buffer and RNA was extracted with DNase-treated RNeasy Micro or Mini kits, depending on cell number. Each cell subset was processed on its own to prevent cross-contamination, while patient and healthy donor samples were processed together. The immunoSEQ multiplex PCR was used to amplify TCRB sequences from cDNA, yielding 87-bp fragments that span the CDR3 region. Sequencing of the amplicons was performed on the Illumina HiSeq platform. Concerning the study's data processing: PCR bias was corrected computationally using synthetic template baselines, and reads within Hamming distance 2 were collapsed, with unmergeable singletons discarded. By aligning reads against IMGT, V, D and J genes, CDR3 length, and insertions or deletions at six rearrangement sites were assigned. Within each subset, clonotype counts were normalized to sorted cell number, after which true diversity and Gini coefficients were computed with the tcR R package. The overlap coefficient, calculated on TCRB nucleotide sequences, was used to measure repertoire sharing. As a proxy for the pre-selection repertoire, out-of-frame TCRB sequences from naive cells were analyzed. Here the immuneACCESS table is served through TCRdb, limited to in-frame sequences with V and J called. Missing clones are a known gap in these copies; in checked studies unresolved V genes cover under half, and the rest lacks a known reason. V and J calls and clone size are copied from that table; D and trimming were computed from the DNA. In this sample the table shows about 620,000 clones, 15% of which occur a single time. The biggest ten clones account for more than 0.08% of the sample.

What the work shows at the level of the full study, not this receptor alone: HLA sub-analyses involved small numbers of individuals, so any influence of HLA type on TCRB rearrangement remained unresolved. PCR may preferentially amplify shorter templates, but because patient and control samples were amplified and corrected together, any resulting skew would affect both groups equally. In all four CD4+ subsets, TCRB CDR3 length was moderately but significantly shorter in type 1 diabetes patients. At VDJ recombination sites, patients with type 1 diabetes made fewer insertions and deleted more nucleotides, a pattern implying thymic rearrangement abnormalities. Because cDNA was sequenced instead of genomic DNA, highly expressing activated cells could be over-represented, though the groups showed no difference in activation or CD3 levels. Naive, central memory and regulatory TCRB repertoires appeared to be more alike among patients than among healthy donors.

Sequencing was carried out using naive CD4+ T cells from blood. The cell subset or site label corresponds to: true naive CD4+ T cells. The source of this sequence is a man younger than 30 in good health. The V gene is TRBV6-5 and the J gene is TRBJ1-1, with the identity of the D gene unclear. The CDR3 in this case is CASSYSKRVRTEAFF. The sequenced DNA is TGTGCCAGCAGTTACTCGAAGCGTGTGAGGACTGAAGCTTTCTTT.